The TCR beta chain under discussion was sequenced for a study of shared clonotypes between healthy human individuals. About the research overall: The study drew on two women and a few men aged 18 to 49 as donors.

The CDR3 runs 13 residues. Germline assignment: CDR1 MNHEY and CDR2 SMNVEV (reference sequence). V lost 5 bases and J lost 8, with 15 bases in between. Findings and caveats of the study: Among non-shared clonotypes, generation probabilities were lower than among those shared by all four donors. Investigators collected only blood, and repertoires in tissues likely differ.

Study processing details: ImmunoSEQ junction-only sequences lacked quality scores, so their filtering differed. Sequencing was performed with immunoSEQ multiplex PCR; in TCRdb, only in-frame clones are kept and a portion is missing. For V, J and clone size, that table is used; D and trimming come from the DNA. The data contain over 2 million clones, 85% to 95% of them seen just once; the ten biggest clones take up 0.1% to 0.15%. To note about this clone: The antigen remains unidentified.

The source of this sequence is a man aged 18 to 30 in good health. The specimen sequenced was naive CD4+ T cells sorted from blood. This sample's subset: CD45RA+ positively selected. The genes are TRBV27 and TRBJ1-2; no firm D call. The CDR3 loop reads CASSPGGLGGYTF. The DNA for the CDR3 is TGTGCCAGCAGTCCCGGCGGTCTGGGGGGCTACACCTTC.